One and the same sample provided the 16 T cell receptor beta chains below, sequenced in a study of cytomegalovirus exposure and HLA in healthy donors. The PCR used 60 Vbeta and 13 Jbeta primers. This table comes from immunoSEQ multiplex PCR, and its TCRdb copy is limited to in-frame clones, with some not included. The listing records around 140,000 clones. The sample was PBMCs. The receptor source for this set is a woman aged 40-49 years in good health and CMV-seropositive.

The J gene is TRBJ1-1, the V gene TRBV5-8; perhaps TRBD1 as D (5 bases). Germline CDR1 is SGHTS and CDR2 is YDEGEE. This CDR3 is built from 17 residues. V lost 1 base, J lost 0 bases, and 16 bases lay in between. The CDR3 region is CASSLFTGILMNTEAFF. CDR3 in DNA: TGTGCCAGCAGCTTGTTCACAGGAATACTAATGAACACTGAAGCTTTCTTT.

The gene calls are TRBV7-2 and TRBJ2-7, with D possibly matching TRBD1 (5 bases). Trimming pared 4 bases from V and 9 bases from J, leaving 13 bases between. The CDR3 contains 12 residues. Germline V CDR1 and CDR2: SGHTA, FQGNSA. CDR3: CASSSRVGLQYF. Written as DNA, the CDR3 is TGTGCCAGCAGCTCCCGGGTGGGGCTGCAGTACTTC.

The chain employs TRBV25-1 and TRBJ2-7; the match to TRBD2 covers 13 bases. J gave up 4 bases and V 10 bases, and 4 bases lay outside the gene matches. CDR1 and CDR2 (germline): MGHDK, SYGVNS. The CDR3 length is 13 residues. CDR3 nucleotides: TGTGCCACCAGGACTAGCGGGAGTTACGAGCAGTACTTC. Its protein is CATRTSGSYEQYF.

The rearrangement links TRBV27 to TRBJ1-1, with D possibly being TRBD1 (6 bases). This CDR3 region has 15 residues. With 5 bases removed from V and 8 bases from J, the gap between germline ends came to 21 bases. Germline CDR1 is MNHEY and CDR2 is SMNVEV (reference sequence). The CDR3 here is CASSPLAGRRGEAFF. The CDR3 region has the DNA TGTGCCAGCAGTCCTTTGGCAGGTCGAAGGGGGGAAGCTTTCTTT.

The chain links TRBV30 to TRBJ2-1; 7 bases are shared with TRBD1. Trimming removed 3 bases from V and 0 bases from J; junction bases left unmatched: 5. CDR1 is GTSNPN and CDR2 is SVGIG in the germline V gene (reference sequence). This CDR3 has 15 amino acids. As DNA, the CDR3 is TGTGCCTGGAGGTACAGGGGTCTCTCCTACAATGAGCAGTTCTTC. Protein: CAWRYRGLSYNEQFF.

The chain links TRBV25-1 to TRBJ1-1, with 11 bases that match TRBD1. The ends lost 2 bases at V and 11 bases at J; junction bases unmatched: 4. This CDR3 has 13 amino acids. Germline V gene sequence: CDR1 MGHDK, CDR2 SYGVNS. The CDR3 is CASSEMGQGDAFF. The CDR3 DNA reads as TGTGCCAGCAGTGAAATGGGACAGGGGGACGCTTTCTTT.

The rearrangement uses TRBV2 and TRBJ2-7, with 9 bases that match TRBD2. This CDR3 contains 14 residues. CDR1 is SNHLY and CDR2 is FYNNEI in the germline V gene. J lost 2 bases, V lost 4 bases, and 3 bases had no gene match. This CDR3 reads CASSVSGGPYEQYF. As DNA, the CDR3 is TGTGCCAGCAGTGTTAGCGGGGGTCCCTACGAGCAGTACTTC.

The chain joins TRBV29-1 to TRBJ2-3; 9 bases match TRBD2. The CDR3 is 17 amino acids. Germline V CDR1 and CDR2: SQVTM, ANQGSEA. Trimming removed 3 bases from V and 0 bases from J; junction bases left unmatched: 10. The CDR3 region has the DNA TGCAGCGTTGATTTTACAGCGGGAGGAGCCAGCACAGATACGCAGTATTTT. Translation: CSVDFTAGGASTDTQYF.

This chain uses TRBV29-1 with TRBJ2-5; unclear D gene. Per the germline V gene, CDR1 is SQVTM and CDR2 is ANQGSEA. Between the trimmed V and J ends, which lost 4 bases and 5 bases, there was a span of 11 bases. The CDR3 spans 12 residues. The DNA for the CDR3 is TGCAGCGTTGTCCCGGGTGGGGAGACCCAGTACTTC. It yields the protein CSVVPGGETQYF.

The chain links TRBV5-1 to TRBJ2-2; D is possibly TRBD2 (6 bases). V was cut by 0 bases and J by 4 bases, with 10 bases left in between. Germline V lookup: CDR1 SGHRS, CDR2 YFSETQ. The CDR3 spans 15 residues. The CDR3 loop is CASSLGAGGTGELFF. CDR3 coding DNA: TGCGCCAGCAGCTTGGGAGCCGGGGGCACCGGGGAGCTGTTTTTT.

The rearrangement uses TRBV7-2 and TRBJ1-2, with no clear D. The CDR3 covers 12 residues. The V gene lost 0 bases and the J gene lost 4 bases, with 3 bases spanning the gap. The V gene's germline CDR1 is SGHTA and CDR2 FQGNSA. Here the CDR3 reads CASSLARYGYTF. The CDR3 bases are TGTGCCAGCAGCTTAGCCCGCTATGGCTACACCTTC.

The V call is TRBV6-6, the J call TRBJ1-1, with D maybe TRBD1 (6 bases). This CDR3 is built from 14 residues. V lost 7 bases, J lost 3 bases, and 15 bases lay in between. CDR1 MNHNY and CDR2 SVGAGI come from the germline V gene (reference sequence). CDR3 coding DNA: TGTGCCAGCAATCCACAGGGTTTGCACACTGAAGCTTTCTTT. Amino acid sequence: CASNPQGLHTEAFF.

This chain connects TRBV5-1 to TRBJ2-5, with a tentative D call TRBD1 (6 bases). Per germline, CDR1 SGHRS and CDR2 YFSETQ. V was cut by 4 bases and J by 5 bases, with 9 bases left in between. The CDR3 has 12 amino acids. CDR3 in DNA: TGCGCCAGCAGCACAGGGTACGAGACCCAGTACTTC. This gives the protein CASSTGYETQYF.

This chain connects TRBV5-1 to TRBJ2-1; D gene unclear. This CDR3 spans 11 amino acids. Per the germline V gene, CDR1 is SGHRS and CDR2 is YFSETQ. The V end was cut by 2 bases, the J end by 7 bases, with 4 bases between. Written as DNA, the CDR3 is TGCGCCAGCAGCTTAACAAATGAGCAGTTCTTC. Protein sequence: CASSLTNEQFF.

This chain's CDR3 is CASSMPGTDCYEQYF. CDR3 DNA sequence: TGTGCCAGCAGCATGCCCGGGACTGATTGCTACGAGCAGTACTTC. The rearrangement joins TRBV21-1 to TRBJ2-7; the table's D call, TRBD2, was not checked against the DNA. TRBV21-1 is recorded as a pseudogene. The CDR3 length is 15 residues.

The chain uses TRBV19 and TRBJ1-1; 8 nucleotides match TRBD1. Germline lookup yields CDR1 LNHDA and CDR2 SQIVND (reference sequence). With 3 bases clipped from V and 7 bases from J, the junction kept 7 bases outside the gene matches. This CDR3 has 14 amino acids. The CDR3 DNA is TGTGCCAGTAGTATCGGCCTCGACAGGGGTGAAGCTTTCTTT. Encoded protein: CASSIGLDRGEAFF.